The 20 T cell receptor beta chains below were found in one sample sequenced in a study of Graves' ophthalmopathy and Graves' hyperthyroidism. RNA served as the template for amplifying TCR beta CDR3 regions. An initial RT-PCR round employing HTBI primers preceded a second-round multiplex PCR. TCRdb ran MiXCR on the multiplex PCR reads and lists one entry per CDR3 protein. The sample consists of 680,000 or so distinct CDR3 sequences, 20% to 25% of them appearing once. Sequences were obtained from peripheral blood. Receptors were obtained from a young woman with stable Graves' hyperthyroidism. Some clones in this sample may be carry-over from other donors' samples.

Many counts were recorded for this clonotype. This chain links TRBV20-1 with TRBJ1-2, with 9 nucleotides matching TRBD1. Per germline, CDR1 DFQATT and CDR2 SNEGSKA (reference sequence). The CDR3 contains 15 residues. Unmatched junction bases numbered 4, after V lost 0 bases and J lost 2 bases. CDR3 residues: CSARDRTGVNYGYTF. DNA of the CDR3: TGCAGTGCTAGAGATAGGACAGGGGTGAACTATGGCTACACCTTC.

This clonotype occurred many times. The chain links TRBV20-1 to TRBJ1-5; D remains ambiguous. Germline lookup yields CDR1 DFQATT and CDR2 SNEGSKA (reference sequence). V was shortened by 2 bases and J by 3 bases, with 8 bases between the two germline ends. CDR3 size: 13 residues. The CDR3: CSARRLLNQPQHF. In DNA, the CDR3 is TGCAGTGCTAGACGACTGCTCAATCAGCCCCAGCATTTT.

This clonotype was seen a handful of times. A much larger clone lies one base from this, so it may be a read error. The rearrangement joins TRBV28 to TRBJ1-5, with 7 bases fitting TRBD1. Germline CDR1 reads MDHEN; CDR2 reads SYDVKM. Trimming removed 6 bases from V and 2 bases from J; junction bases left unmatched: 7. There are 15 residues in the CDR3. This CDR3 reads CASSFTGVGNQPQHF. In nucleotides, the CDR3 is TGTGCCAGCAGCTTTACAGGGGTTGGCAATCAGCCCCAGCATTTT.

This clonotype has at least ten counts. The gene calls are TRBV6-5 and TRBJ1-6; 9 nucleotides match TRBD1. CDR1 and CDR2 from the germline V gene are MNHEY and SVGAGI. Germline trimming cut 1 base from V and 0 bases from J; bases unmatched to any gene: 1. This CDR3 has 17 amino acids. CDR3 DNA: TGTGCCAGCAGTTACTGGACAGGGGACTCCTATAATTCACCCCTCCACTTT. Its translation: CASSYWTGDSYNSPLHF.

This clonotype was found many times. The chain joins TRBV19 to TRBJ2-7; 9 bases agree with TRBD1. CDR3 length: 13 amino acids. V was clipped by 6 bases and J by 3 bases; unmatched bases: 3. CDR1 LNHDA and CDR2 SQIVND come from the germline V gene (reference sequence). The CDR3 is CASRTTGGYEQYF. The DNA for the CDR3 is TGTGCCAGTAGGACGACAGGGGGCTACGAGCAGTACTTC.

This clonotype has at least ten counts. This chain links TRBV6-5 with TRBJ1-3; TRBD1 is a possible D gene (6 bases). The V end was cut by 0 bases, the J end by 2 bases, with 11 bases between. Germline V gene sequence: CDR1 MNHEY, CDR2 SVGAGI. The CDR3 runs 16 residues. CDR3 nucleotide sequence: TGTGCCAGCAGTTACTCGATGGCAGGGGCTGGAAACACCATATATTTT. Translating it yields CASSYSMAGAGNTIYF.

The chain carries TRBV10-3 and TRBJ2-5, with 13 positions matching TRBD2. Germline CDR1 is ENHRY and CDR2 is SYGVKD. This CDR3 contains 13 residues. Written as DNA, the CDR3 is TGTGGGACTAGCGGGAGTGGGCAAGAGACCCAGTACTTC. Translating it yields CGTSGSGQETQYF.

This chain uses TRBV12-3 or TRBV12-4 with TRBJ2-7; 11 positions agree with TRBD2. Trimming took 2 bases from V and 7 from J; bases not matched to a gene: 7. The CDR3 sequence is 15 residues long. The CDR3 spells CASSLSGGLAVEQYF. In DNA, the CDR3 is TGTGCCAGCAGTTTAAGCGGGGGACTAGCGGTTGAGCAGTACTTC.

This clonotype was recorded a few times. The chain links TRBV28 to TRBJ2-5; 11 bases align to TRBD2. The germline V gene encodes CDR1 MDHEN and CDR2 SYDVKM. CDR3 length: 17 amino acids. Trimming removed 5 bases from V and 5 bases from J; junction bases left unmatched: 13. The CDR3 coding sequence is TGTGCCAGCAGTCCATATGGACTAGCGGGCCCCCGGGAGACCCAGTACTTC. Encoded protein: CASSPYGLAGPRETQYF.

At least ten counts were recorded for this clonotype. The chain links TRBV6-1 to TRBJ1-2; D is ambiguous. Germline V CDR1 and CDR2: MNHNS, SASEGT. Trimming removed 6 bases at V and 4 bases at J, with 18 bases between. The CDR3 spans 15 residues. CDR3 sequence: CASSASVALGYGYTF. In DNA, the CDR3 is TGTGCCAGCAGCGCATCGGTAGCCCTGGGCTATGGCTACACCTTC.

In its sample, this clonotype was seen many times. The V call is TRBV11-3, the J call TRBJ2-7; 9 bases line up with TRBD2. The J segment lost 2 bases and the V segment lost 4 bases, leaving 12 bases of the junction unmatched. Germline values: CDR1 SGHNT, CDR2 YENEEA. There are 17 residues in the CDR3. The CDR3 DNA reads TGTGCCAGCAGCTCCCCCGGTTCGAGCGGGAGGCCCTACGAGCAGTACTTC. Translation: CASSSPGSSGRPYEQYF.

Many counts were recorded for this clonotype. V gene TRBV12-3 or TRBV12-4 combines with J gene TRBJ2-5; 9 nucleotides align to TRBD1. The CDR3 has 16 amino acids. Trimming cost V 3 bases and J 5 bases; bases outside gene matches: 10. The chain's CDR3 is CASSFSGTGFWETQYF. The CDR3 DNA sequence: TGTGCCAGCAGTTTTTCCGGGACAGGGTTTTGGGAGACCCAGTACTTC.

This clonotype was found many times. The rearrangement uses TRBV5-1 and TRBJ1-2; 9 nucleotides agree with TRBD1. This CDR3 contains 14 residues. J was trimmed by 8 bases and V by 4 bases; bases with no gene match: 9. The germline V gene encodes CDR1 SGHRS and CDR2 YFSETQ. DNA of the CDR3: TGCGCCAGCAGCCTCCTAACAGGGGGCTACGGCTACACCTTC. Translating gives CASSLLTGGYGYTF. Full variable domain (remainder filled in from reference TRBV5-1 and TRBJ1-2): KAGVTQTPRYLIKTRGQQVTLSCSPISGHRSVSWYQQTPGQGLQFLFEYFSETQRNKGNFPGRFSGRQFSNSRSEMNVSTLELGDSALYLCASSLLTGGYGYTFGSGTRLTVV.

CDR3 DNA: TGTGCCAGCAGGCTGGGGGACGGCACTGAAGCTTTCTTT. It codes for CASRLGDGTEAFF. V is TRBV7-2 and J is TRBJ1-1, with D perhaps TRBD1 (5 bases). V was clipped by 6 bases and J by 4 bases, with 12 bases between them. The CDR3 runs 13 residues. The germline V gene encodes CDR1 SGHTA and CDR2 FQGNSA.

This clonotype came up a few times. The V call is TRBV20-1, the J call TRBJ1-1, with 12 bases aligning to TRBD1. Per the germline V gene, CDR1 is DFQATT and CDR2 is SNEGSKA (reference sequence). V was clipped by 6 bases and J by 1 base; unmatched bases: 3. The CDR3 contains 14 residues. CDR3 nucleotides: TGCAGTGCGGGGACAGGGGGCGGGAACACTGAAGCTTTCTTT. Translation gives CSAGTGGGNTEAFF.

This clonotype was counted at least ten times. J is TRBJ1-2 and V is TRBV20-1; D call uncertain. Trimming pared 5 bases from V and 5 bases from J, leaving 18 bases between. The V gene's germline CDR1 is DFQATT and CDR2 SNEGSKA (reference sequence). The CDR3 length is 14 residues. The CDR3 DNA reads as TGCAGTGCTCCCCCGCCGGGGTTAAAGTATGGCTACACCTTC. The encoded protein is CSAPPPGLKYGYTF.

In this sample, this clonotype turned up a few times. This sequence joins TRBV24-1 and TRBJ2-7, with unresolved D. CDR3 length equals 14 residues. V lost 5 bases, J lost 2 bases, and 12 bases lay in between. Germline CDR1 is KGHDR and CDR2 is SFDVKD. The CDR3 sequence is CATSVSQEPYEQYF. Written as DNA, the CDR3 is TGTGCCACCAGTGTATCGCAAGAACCCTACGAGCAGTACTTC.

The rearrangement uses TRBV7-9 and TRBJ1-1, with 9 bases matching TRBD1. J gave up 10 bases and V 5 bases, and 14 bases lay outside the gene matches. This CDR3 is 15 amino acids long. In germline, CDR1 is SEHNR, CDR2 FQNEAQ (reference sequence). CDR3 sequence (DNA): TGTGCCAGCAGCGCCTATGATGCCGGGACAGGGTTAGCTTTCTTT. Translation gives CASSAYDAGTGLAFF.

Comments on this clonotype: The CDR3 end shows no conserved phenylalanine or tryptophan, and so a read error is likely. This chain links TRBV7-2 with TRBJ2-2; 9 bases are a match to TRBD1. With V trimmed by 5 bases and J by 5 bases, 3 bases remained unmatched. This CDR3 comprises 14 residues. CDR1 is SGHTA and CDR2 is FQGNSA in the germline V gene. CDR3 nucleotide sequence: TGTGCCAGCAGCATACAGGGGGCTACCGGGGAGCTGTTTGTT. It is translated as CASSIQGATGELFV.

The chain carries TRBV7-2 and TRBJ2-7, with 8 nucleotides matching TRBD1. Losses at the gene ends were 1 base for V and 2 bases for J; bases not matched to a gene: 4. The CDR3 loop spans 15 amino acids. CDR1 is SGHTA, CDR2 FQGNSA, per germline. CDR3 nucleotides: TGTGCCAGCAGCTTAGGGGACAGGTTGACCTACGAGCAGTACTTC. It yields the protein CASSLGDRLTYEQYF.